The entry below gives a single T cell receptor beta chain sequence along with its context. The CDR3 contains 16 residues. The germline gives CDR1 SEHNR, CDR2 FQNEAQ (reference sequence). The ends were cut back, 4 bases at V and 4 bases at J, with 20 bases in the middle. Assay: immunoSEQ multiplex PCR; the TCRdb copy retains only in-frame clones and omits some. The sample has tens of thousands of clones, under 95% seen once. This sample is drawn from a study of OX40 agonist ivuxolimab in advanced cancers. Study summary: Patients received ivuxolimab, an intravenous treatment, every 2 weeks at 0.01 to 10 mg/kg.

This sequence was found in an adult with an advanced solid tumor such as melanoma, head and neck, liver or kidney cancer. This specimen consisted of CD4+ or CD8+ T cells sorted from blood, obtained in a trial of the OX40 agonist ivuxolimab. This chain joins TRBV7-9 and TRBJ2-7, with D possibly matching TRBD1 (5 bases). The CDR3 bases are TGTGCCAGCAGCTCTCCGCAGACAGAGACAGCTTACGAGCAGTACTTC. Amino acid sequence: CASSSPQTETAYEQYF.